The 10 T cell receptor beta chains below all came from one sample that was sequenced in a study of CD8+ T cells in alopecia areata. TCR sequencing used cDNA made by reverse transcription of extracted RNA. Produced via immunoSEQ multiplex PCR; TCRdb's table is partial and in-frame only. The sample contains more than 100,000 clones, 55% of which appear only once. Specimen: CD4+ T cells sorted from blood. These receptors all come from a human donor in good health.

This clone has more than one count but fewer than ten. The chain joins TRBV29-1 to TRBJ2-5; D gene uncertain. The CDR3 is 12 residues long. Per the germline V gene, CDR1 is SQVTM and CDR2 is ANQGSEA. V dropped 6 bases and J dropped 0 bases, with 8 bases sitting between them. The CDR3 nucleotides are TGCAGCGTAGCGATAGACCAAGAGACCCAGTACTTC. This encodes CSVAIDQETQYF.

This sequence joins TRBV19 and TRBJ2-3; 7 bases are a match to TRBD1. The CDR3 sequence is 11 residues long. Looked up from germline, CDR1 is LNHDA and CDR2 is SQIVND (reference sequence). V trimming: 11 bases; J trimming: 10 bases; junction bases outside the gene matches: 9. This chain's CDR3 is CAGDSLGAQYF. As DNA, the CDR3 is TGTGCCGGGGACAGTTTGGGAGCGCAGTATTTT.

The CDR3 loop is CAWSDRGSQPQHF. In DNA form, the CDR3 reads TGTGCCTGGAGCGACAGGGGCTCTCAGCCCCAGCATTTT. The V call is TRBV30, the J call TRBJ1-5; TRBD1 aligns across 8 bases. V lost 3 bases, J lost 6 bases, and 4 bases stayed unmatched. The CDR3 sequence is 13 residues long. The germline CDR1 and CDR2 sequences are GTSNPN and SVGIG (reference sequence).

The CDR3 region has the DNA TGTGCCTGGAGACCCACCTCCGGGACTAGCGGGGGGATAGGTACGCAGTATTTT. It encodes CAWRPTSGTSGGIGTQYF. V gene TRBV30 combines with J gene TRBJ2-3, with TRBD2 matching 15 bases. CDR1 GTSNPN and CDR2 SVGIG come from the germline V gene (reference sequence). Trimming cost V 3 bases and J 8 bases; bases outside gene matches: 15. The CDR3 runs to 18 residues.

This clone occurred a few times. V is TRBV18 and J is TRBJ1-6; D not resolved. With 3 bases removed from V and 3 bases from J, the gap between germline ends came to 9 bases. This CDR3 has 15 amino acids. Germline V gene data show CDR1 as KGHSH and CDR2 as LQKENI. The CDR3 here is CASSPGVGYNSPLHF. In DNA, the CDR3 is TGTGCCAGCTCACCCGGAGTTGGCTATAATTCACCCCTCCACTTT.

The chain recombines TRBV30 with TRBJ1-1, with D uncertain. This CDR3 comprises 13 residues. Germline assignment: CDR1 GTSNPN and CDR2 SVGIG (reference sequence). The germline V and J ends were trimmed by 0 bases and 7 bases, with 12 bases remaining between them. The CDR3 DNA reads as TGTGCCTGGAGTGTAAACAGAGCAAGTGAAGCTTTCTTT. Translation gives CAWSVNRASEAFF. The whole variable domain, remainder taken from reference TRBV30 and TRBJ1-1, is SQTIHQWPATLVQPVGSPLSLECTVEGTSNPNLYWYRQAAGRGLQLLFYSVGIGQISSEVPQNLSASRPQDRQFILSSKKLLLSDSGFYLCAWSVNRASEAFFGQGTRLTVV.

This clone was observed a few times. This chain joins TRBV25-1 and TRBJ2-2; 12 bases are shared with TRBD2. From germline, CDR1 is MGHDK and CDR2 SYGVNS. The CDR3 is 16 residues long. The ends lost 2 bases at V and 4 bases at J; junction bases unmatched: 2. In nucleotides, the CDR3 is TGTGCCAGCAGTGAAGAGGGACTAGCGGGCACCGGGGAGCTGTTTTTT. This gives the protein CASSEEGLAGTGELFF.

A few counts support this clone. CDR3 residues: CASFRAGRAVSGYTF. The CDR3 nucleotides read TGTGCCAGCTTTCGGGCAGGGAGGGCTGTAAGTGGCTACACCTTC. The genes are TRBV7-2 and TRBJ1-2, with D possibly being TRBD1 (5 bases). The CDR3 is 15 residues long. V was pared by 8 bases and J by 7 bases, with 23 bases between. Germline CDR1 reads SGHTA; CDR2 reads FQGNSA.

The rearrangement uses TRBV7-2 and TRBJ1-6; weak D call: TRBD1 (5 bases). CDR3 size: 16 residues. Between the trimmed V and J ends, which lost 6 bases and 0 bases, there was a span of 12 bases. The V gene's germline CDR1 is SGHTA and CDR2 FQGNSA. The CDR3 coding sequence is TGTGCCAGCAGTACTGGGGGGGGCTCCTATAATTCACCCCTCCACTTT. Protein sequence: CASSTGGGSYNSPLHF.

The chain links TRBV6-1 to TRBJ1-2, with TRBD1 matching over 10 bases. This CDR3 has 13 amino acids. Trimming cost V 6 bases and J 6 bases; bases outside gene matches: 4. The germline gives CDR1 MNHNS, CDR2 SASEGT. CDR3 sequence: CASSRQGADGYTF. The CDR3 DNA reads TGTGCCAGCAGCCGACAGGGGGCGGATGGCTACACCTTC.